A selection of T cell receptor beta chains follows, all from one sample in a study of cytomegalovirus exposure and HLA in healthy donors. Data came from immunoSEQ multiplex PCR; TCRdb stores just in-frame clones and leaves some out. The profile shows about 140,000 clones, about 87% of them singletons. Sequencing was done on a sample of PBMCs. Every receptor here comes from a man aged 18 to 30 in good health and CMV-seropositive. CDR3s include the opening cysteine and the closing phenylalanine or tryptophan. The D gene is left open where the match is weak. Clone size, where shown, is once, few, many, or a class for clones that have expanded.

TRBV14	NA	few	TRBJ1-2	13	CASSQTANYGYTF	TGTGCCAGCAGCCAAACAGCAAACTATGGCTACACCTTC
TRBV9	TRBD1	NA	TRBJ1-6	15	CASSPSGQGYSPLHF	TGTGCCAGCAGCCCCTCAGGACAGGGTTATTCACCCCTCCACTTT
TRBV5-1	NA	NA	TRBJ1-5	15	CASSLLSGSNQPQHF	TGCGCCAGCAGCTTACTGAGCGGGAGCAATCAGCCCCAGCATTTT
TRBV5-1	NA	few	TRBJ1-6	13	CASSLEGNSPLHF	TGCGCCAGCAGCTTGGAGGGGAATTCACCCCTCCACTTT
TRBV7-2	NA	NA	TRBJ1-5	14	CASSQQGANQPQHF	TGTGCCAGCAGTCAACAGGGTGCCAATCAGCCCCAGCATTTT
TRBV5-4	NA	NA	TRBJ2-7	14	CASSDLPGDYEQYF	TGTGCCAGCAGCGATCTACCGGGAGACTACGAGCAGTACTTC
TRBV7-9	TRBD1	NA	TRBJ2-3	17	CASSSPETGVSTDTQYF	TGTGCCAGCAGCTCCCCGGAGACAGGGGTAAGCACAGATACGCAGTATTTT
TRBV4-1	NA	NA	TRBJ1-1	14	CASSQDGRDTEAFF	TGCGCCAGCAGCCAAGATGGGAGGGATACTGAAGCTTTCTTT
TRBV27	NA	few	TRBJ2-2	12	CATTSPRGELFF	TGTGCCACGACTAGTCCTAGGGGGGAGCTGTTTTTT
TRBV15	TRBD1	NA	TRBJ1-5	17	CATSGLQGYYSNQPQHF	TGTGCCACCAGCGGACTACAGGGGTACTATAGCAATCAGCCCCAGCATTTT
TRBV29-1	NA	once	TRBJ1-1	12	CSVERDTYEAFF	TGCAGCGTTGAGAGGGACACTTATGAAGCTTTCTTT
TRBV28	TRBD1	few	TRBJ1-1	14	CASRGTGWNTEAFF	TGTGCCAGCAGGGGGACAGGGTGGAACACTGAAGCTTTCTTT
TRBV19	TRBD1	NA	TRBJ2-7	14	CASNEGQGASEQYF	TGTGCCAGTAACGAGGGGCAGGGGGCGAGTGAGCAGTACTTC
TRBV5-1	NA	NA	TRBJ1-5	14	CASSLTGNNQPQHF	TGCGCCAGCAGCTTGACAGGGAACAATCAGCCCCAGCATTTT
TRBV9	TRBD2	NA	TRBJ2-3	15	CASSVGRLWTDTQYF	TGTGCCAGCAGTGTCGGGAGGTTATGGACAGATACGCAGTATTTT
TRBV2	NA	few	TRBJ1-1	11	CASSWRTEAFF	TGTGCCAGCAGTTGGAGGACTGAAGCTTTCTTT
TRBV2	NA	NA	TRBJ1-2	13	CASSLRIDGGYTF	TGTGCCAGCAGTCTGAGGATTGACGGCGGCTACACCTTC
TRBV5-5	NA	NA	TRBJ1-2	15	CASSLTGVDSYGYTF	TGTGCCAGCAGCTTGACGGGGGTTGATTCCTATGGCTACACCTTC
TRBV7-8	NA	NA	TRBJ1-2	14	CASSSRTPGPGYTF	TGTGCCAGCAGCTCCAGGACCCCAGGGCCTGGCTACACCTTC
TRBV18	NA	NA	TRBJ1-1	13	CASLRPGGTEAFF	TGTGCCAGCTTACGACCGGGGGGAACTGAAGCTTTCTTT
TRBV19	TRBD2	NA	TRBJ2-7	13	CASSPQRGGEQYF	TGTGCCAGTAGTCCCCAAAGGGGAGGGGAGCAGTACTTC
TRBV27	NA	NA	TRBJ1-3	13	CASSSNWGNTIYF	TGTGCCAGCAGTTCTAATTGGGGAAACACCATATATTTT
TRBV28	TRBD1	NA	TRBJ1-1	18	CASSLLSLQTGANTEAFF	TGTGCCAGCAGTTTACTCTCTCTTCAGACAGGGGCGAACACTGAAGCTTTCTTT
TRBV30	TRBD1	NA	TRBJ1-6	16	CARDRGGAIYNSPLHF	TGTGCCCGGGACAGGGGGGGTGCTATCTATAATTCACCCCTCCACTTT
TRBV7-2	NA	NA	TRBJ1-2	14	CASTLPGGAEGYTF	TGTGCCAGCACCCTCCCCGGGGGGGCAGAAGGCTACACCTTC
TRBV9	NA	NA	TRBJ2-1	14	CASSARMEGNEQFF	TGTGCCAGCAGCGCGAGGATGGAGGGCAATGAGCAGTTCTTC
TRBV7-2	TRBD2	NA	TRBJ2-1	16	CASSAGLAGGWDEQFF	TGTGCCAGCAGCGCCGGACTAGCGGGAGGTTGGGATGAGCAGTTCTTC
TRBV6-4	NA	NA	TRBJ2-6	15	CASSYDSSGANVLTF	TGTGCCAGCAGTTACGACTCCTCTGGGGCCAACGTCCTGACTTTC
TRBV9	NA	NA	TRBJ2-1	13	CASSPPRGGEQFF	TGTGCCAGCAGCCCGCCCCGGGGTGGTGAGCAGTTCTTC
TRBV13	TRBD1	NA	TRBJ2-7	13	CASSLTGDYEQYF	TGTGCCAGCAGCTTAACAGGGGACTACGAGCAGTACTTC
TRBV7-6	TRBD1	NA	TRBJ1-3	17	CASSLPGQGYSGNTIYF	TGTGCCAGCAGCTTACCGGGACAGGGTTACTCTGGAAACACCATATATTTT
TRBV6-5	NA	once	TRBJ1-2	14	CASSYSSRNYGYTF	TGTGCCAGCAGTTACTCCTCCAGGAACTATGGCTACACCTTC
TRBV5-1	NA	NA	TRBJ1-1	13	CASSLDGGTEAFF	TGCGCCAGCAGCTTGGATGGCGGAACTGAAGCTTTCTTT
TRBV4-1	NA	once	TRBJ2-1	17	CASSQASLRDSYNEQFF	TGCGCCAGCAGCCAAGCCAGCTTGAGGGACTCCTACAATGAGCAGTTCTTC
TRBV6-5	TRBD1	NA	TRBJ1-1	14	CASRPQGAFAEAFF	TGTGCCAGCAGACCTCAGGGGGCTTTTGCTGAAGCTTTCTTT
TRBV28	NA	NA	TRBJ1-2	16	CASSFGLTEANYGYTF	TGTGCCAGCAGTTTTGGGCTCACTGAAGCTAACTATGGCTACACCTTC
TRBV4-1	NA	NA	TRBJ2-1	15	CASSPGLLTYNEQFF	TGCGCCAGCAGCCCGGGACTGCTTACCTACAATGAGCAGTTCTTC
TRBV28	NA	NA	TRBJ1-5	15	CASSLIDSRNQPQHF	TGTGCCAGCAGTTTGATCGACAGTCGCAATCAGCCCCAGCATTTT
TRBV29-1	NA	NA	TRBJ1-3	13	CSVVVDSADTIYF	TGCAGCGTTGTGGTAGACTCAGCTGACACCATATATTTT
TRBV7-9	NA	NA	TRBJ1-5	16	CASSSTSTGFNQPQHF	TGTGCCAGCAGCTCCACCTCGACAGGCTTCAATCAGCCCCAGCATTTT
TRBV19	NA	NA	TRBJ2-3	15	CASSSQTRRTDTQYF	TGTGCCAGTAGTTCGCAGACCCGGAGAACAGATACGCAGTATTTT
TRBV2	NA	NA	TRBJ2-2	13	CASTGGRTGELFF	TGTGCCAGCACTGGGGGCCGGACCGGGGAGCTGTTTTTT
TRBV5-8	NA	NA	TRBJ1-3	13	CASSFRRGNTIYF	TGTGCCAGCAGCTTTCGCAGAGGAAACACCATATATTTT
TRBV27	NA	NA	TRBJ1-2	15	CASSLSRQGLGGYTF	TGTGCCAGCAGTTTATCGAGGCAGGGGTTGGGCGGCTACACCTTC
TRBV5-1	NA	once	TRBJ1-6	14	CASLGGSPASPLHF	TGCGCCAGCCTCGGGGGGTCCCCCGCTTCACCCCTCCACTTT